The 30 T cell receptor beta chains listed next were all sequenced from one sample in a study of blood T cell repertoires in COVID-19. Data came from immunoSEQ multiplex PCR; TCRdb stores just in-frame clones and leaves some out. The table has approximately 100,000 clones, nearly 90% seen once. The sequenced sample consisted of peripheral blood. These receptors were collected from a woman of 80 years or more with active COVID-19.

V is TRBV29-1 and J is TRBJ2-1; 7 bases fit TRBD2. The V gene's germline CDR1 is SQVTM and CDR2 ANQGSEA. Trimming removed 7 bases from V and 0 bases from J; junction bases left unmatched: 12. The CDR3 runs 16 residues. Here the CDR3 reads CSADFSGRSSYNEQFF. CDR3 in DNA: TGCAGCGCCGATTTTAGCGGGCGAAGCTCCTACAATGAGCAGTTCTTC.

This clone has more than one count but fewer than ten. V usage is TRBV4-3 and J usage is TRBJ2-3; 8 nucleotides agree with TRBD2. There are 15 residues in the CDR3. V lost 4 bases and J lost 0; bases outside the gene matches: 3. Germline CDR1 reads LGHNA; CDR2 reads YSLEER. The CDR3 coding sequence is TGCGCCAGCAGCCTTAGCGGGGCTAGCACAGATACGCAGTATTTT. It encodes CASSLSGASTDTQYF.

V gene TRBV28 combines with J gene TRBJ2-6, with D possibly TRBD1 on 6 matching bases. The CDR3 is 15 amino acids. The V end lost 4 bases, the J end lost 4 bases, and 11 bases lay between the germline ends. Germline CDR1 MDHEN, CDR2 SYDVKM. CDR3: CASSSQGSGANVLTF. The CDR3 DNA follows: TGTGCCAGCAGTTCACAGGGTTCCGGGGCCAACGTCCTGACTTTC.

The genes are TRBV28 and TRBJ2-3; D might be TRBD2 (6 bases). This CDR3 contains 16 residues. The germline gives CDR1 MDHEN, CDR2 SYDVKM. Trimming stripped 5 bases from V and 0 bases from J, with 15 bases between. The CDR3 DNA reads TGTGCCAGCAGTACCCGGGAGCGGCCCAGCACAGATACGCAGTATTTT. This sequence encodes CASSTRERPSTDTQYF.

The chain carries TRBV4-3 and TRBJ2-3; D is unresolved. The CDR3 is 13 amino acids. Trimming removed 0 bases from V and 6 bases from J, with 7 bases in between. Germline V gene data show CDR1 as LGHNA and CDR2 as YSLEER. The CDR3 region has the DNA TGCGCCAGCAGCCAAGATCAGAGGGATACGCAGTATTTT. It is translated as CASSQDQRDTQYF.

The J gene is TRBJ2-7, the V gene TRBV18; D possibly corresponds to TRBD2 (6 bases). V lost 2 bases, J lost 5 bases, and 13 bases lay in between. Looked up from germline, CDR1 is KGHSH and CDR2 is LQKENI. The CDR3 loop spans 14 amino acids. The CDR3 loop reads CASSPRDFLHEQYF. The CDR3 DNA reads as TGTGCCAGCTCACCAAGGGACTTCCTCCACGAGCAGTACTTC.

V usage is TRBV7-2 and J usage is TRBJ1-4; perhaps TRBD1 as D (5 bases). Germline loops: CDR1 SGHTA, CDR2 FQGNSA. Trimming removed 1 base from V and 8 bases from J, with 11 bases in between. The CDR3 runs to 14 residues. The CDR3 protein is CASSLVGGHEKLFF. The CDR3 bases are TGTGCCAGCAGCTTAGTGGGGGGTCACGAAAAACTGTTTTTT.

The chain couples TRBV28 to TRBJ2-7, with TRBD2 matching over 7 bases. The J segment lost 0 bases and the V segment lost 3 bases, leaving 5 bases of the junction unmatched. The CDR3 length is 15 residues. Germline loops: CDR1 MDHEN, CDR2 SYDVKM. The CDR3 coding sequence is TGTGCCAGCAGTTTTTACGGCGGGAGCTCCTACGAGCAGTACTTC. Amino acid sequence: CASSFYGGSSYEQYF.

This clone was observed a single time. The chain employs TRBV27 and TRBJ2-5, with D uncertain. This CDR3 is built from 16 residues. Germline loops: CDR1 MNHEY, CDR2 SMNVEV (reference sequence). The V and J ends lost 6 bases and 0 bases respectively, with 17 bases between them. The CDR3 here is CASSSHTRRYQETQYF. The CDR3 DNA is TGTGCCAGCAGCTCCCATACTCGCAGGTACCAAGAGACCCAGTACTTC.

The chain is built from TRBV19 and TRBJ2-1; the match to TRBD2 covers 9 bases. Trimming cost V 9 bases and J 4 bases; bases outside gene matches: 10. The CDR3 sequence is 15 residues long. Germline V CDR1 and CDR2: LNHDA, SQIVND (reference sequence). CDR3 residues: CASALSGSWYNEQFF. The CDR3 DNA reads TGTGCCAGCGCTCTTAGCGGGAGTTGGTACAATGAGCAGTTCTTC. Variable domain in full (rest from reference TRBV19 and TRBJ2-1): DGGITQSPKYLFRKEGQNVTLSCEQNLNHDAMYWYRQDPGQGLRLIYYSQIVNDFQKGDIAEGYSVSREKKESFPLTVTSAQKNPTAFYLCASALSGSWYNEQFFGPGTRLTVL.

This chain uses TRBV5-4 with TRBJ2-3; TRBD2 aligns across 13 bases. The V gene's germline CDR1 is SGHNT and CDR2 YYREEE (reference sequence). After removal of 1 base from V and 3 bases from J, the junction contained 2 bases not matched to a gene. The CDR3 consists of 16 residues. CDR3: CASSLLTSGRTDTQYF. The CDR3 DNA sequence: TGTGCCAGCAGCTTGTTGACTAGCGGGAGGACAGATACGCAGTATTTT.

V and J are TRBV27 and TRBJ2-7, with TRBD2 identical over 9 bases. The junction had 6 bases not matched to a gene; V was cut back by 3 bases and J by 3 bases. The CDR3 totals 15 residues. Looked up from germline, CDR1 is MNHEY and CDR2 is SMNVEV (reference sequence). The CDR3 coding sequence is TGTGCCAGCAGTTTTGCGGGAGGGTGGGACTACGAGCAGTACTTC. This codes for CASSFAGGWDYEQYF.

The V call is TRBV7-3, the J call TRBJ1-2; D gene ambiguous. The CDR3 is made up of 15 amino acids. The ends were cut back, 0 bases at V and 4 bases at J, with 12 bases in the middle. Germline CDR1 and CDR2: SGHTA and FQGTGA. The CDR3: CASSLTPGPLYGYTF. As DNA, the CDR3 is TGTGCCAGCAGCTTAACTCCTGGGCCTCTCTATGGCTACACCTTC.

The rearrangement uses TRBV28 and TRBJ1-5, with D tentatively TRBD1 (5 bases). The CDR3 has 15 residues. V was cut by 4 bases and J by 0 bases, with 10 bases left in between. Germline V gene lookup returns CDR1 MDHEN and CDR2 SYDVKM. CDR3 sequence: CASSSGVNSNQPQHF. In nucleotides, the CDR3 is TGTGCCAGCAGTTCGGGGGTGAATAGCAATCAGCCCCAGCATTTT.

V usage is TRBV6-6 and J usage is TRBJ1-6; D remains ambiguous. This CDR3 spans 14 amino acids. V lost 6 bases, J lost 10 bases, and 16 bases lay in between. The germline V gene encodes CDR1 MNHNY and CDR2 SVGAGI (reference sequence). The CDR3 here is CASSSRLTVSPLHF. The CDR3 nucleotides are TGTGCCAGCAGCTCCAGGCTCACAGTGTCACCCCTCCACTTT.

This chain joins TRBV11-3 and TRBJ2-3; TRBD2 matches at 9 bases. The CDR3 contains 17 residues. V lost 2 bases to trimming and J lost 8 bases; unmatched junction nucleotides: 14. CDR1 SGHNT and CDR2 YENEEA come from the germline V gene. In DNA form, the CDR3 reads TGTGCCAGCAGCTTAACTGGTGCGGCGGGAGGGCCCGGTACGCAGTATTTT. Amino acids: CASSLTGAAGGPGTQYF.

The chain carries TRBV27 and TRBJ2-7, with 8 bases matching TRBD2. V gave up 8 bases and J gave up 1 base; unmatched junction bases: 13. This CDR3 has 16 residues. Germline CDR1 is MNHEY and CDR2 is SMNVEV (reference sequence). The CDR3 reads CASHSGGLAGSYEQYF. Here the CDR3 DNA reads TGTGCCAGCCATTCCGGCGGGCTAGCGGGTTCCTACGAGCAGTACTTC.

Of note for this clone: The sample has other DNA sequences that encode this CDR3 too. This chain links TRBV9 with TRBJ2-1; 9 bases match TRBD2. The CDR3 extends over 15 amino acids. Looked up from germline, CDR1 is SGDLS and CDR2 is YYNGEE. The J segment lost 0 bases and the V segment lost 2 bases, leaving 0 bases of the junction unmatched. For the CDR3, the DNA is TGTGCCAGCAGCGTTAGCGGGAGCTCCTACAATGAGCAGTTCTTC. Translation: CASSVSGSSYNEQFF.

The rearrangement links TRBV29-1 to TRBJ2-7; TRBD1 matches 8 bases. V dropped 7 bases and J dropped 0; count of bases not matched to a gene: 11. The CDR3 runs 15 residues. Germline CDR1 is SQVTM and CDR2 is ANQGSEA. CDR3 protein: CSAVKARGLSYEQYF. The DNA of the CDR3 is TGCAGCGCCGTGAAGGCCAGGGGGCTCTCCTACGAGCAGTACTTC.

Here the CDR3 DNA reads TGTGCCAGCAGCTTAAGGGACAGGGAGGCAGATACGCAGTATTTT. Translating it yields CASSLRDREADTQYF. The J gene is TRBJ2-3, the V gene TRBV7-2; 9 bases agree with TRBD1. Trimming removed 2 bases from V and 4 bases from J; junction bases left unmatched: 4. The V gene's germline CDR1 is SGHTA and CDR2 FQGNSA. The CDR3 covers 15 residues.

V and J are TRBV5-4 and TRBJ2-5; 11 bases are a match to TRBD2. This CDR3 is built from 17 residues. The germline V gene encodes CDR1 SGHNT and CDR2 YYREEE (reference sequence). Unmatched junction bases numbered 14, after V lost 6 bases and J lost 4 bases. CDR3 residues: CASNLAGGRGHRETQYF. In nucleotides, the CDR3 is TGTGCCAGCAACTTAGCGGGAGGGCGGGGTCATAGAGAGACCCAGTACTTC.

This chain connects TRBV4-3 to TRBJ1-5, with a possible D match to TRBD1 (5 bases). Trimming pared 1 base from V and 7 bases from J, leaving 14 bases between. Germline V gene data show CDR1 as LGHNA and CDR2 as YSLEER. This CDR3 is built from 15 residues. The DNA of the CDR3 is TGCGCCAGCAGCCAAGTACCAGGGCTCGGACAGCCCCAGCATTTT. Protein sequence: CASSQVPGLGQPQHF.

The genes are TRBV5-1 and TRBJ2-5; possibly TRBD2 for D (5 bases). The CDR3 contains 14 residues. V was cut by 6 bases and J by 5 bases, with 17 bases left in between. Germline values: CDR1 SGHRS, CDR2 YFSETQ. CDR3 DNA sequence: TGCGCCAGCACTCCTCAAGAGCGGTCTGAGACCCAGTACTTC. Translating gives CASTPQERSETQYF.

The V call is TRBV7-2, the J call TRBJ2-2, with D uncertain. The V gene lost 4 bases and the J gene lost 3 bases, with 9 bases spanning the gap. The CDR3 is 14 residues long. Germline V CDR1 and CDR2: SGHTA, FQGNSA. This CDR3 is CASSSNRDTGELFF. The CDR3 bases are TGTGCCAGCAGCTCTAACAGAGACACCGGGGAGCTGTTTTTT. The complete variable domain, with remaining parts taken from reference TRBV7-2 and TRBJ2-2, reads GAGVSQSPSNKVTEKGKDVELRCDPISGHTALYWYRQSLGQGLEFLIYFQGNSAPDKSGLPSDRFSAERTGGSVSTLTIQRTQQEDSAVYLCASSSNRDTGELFFGEGSRLTVL.

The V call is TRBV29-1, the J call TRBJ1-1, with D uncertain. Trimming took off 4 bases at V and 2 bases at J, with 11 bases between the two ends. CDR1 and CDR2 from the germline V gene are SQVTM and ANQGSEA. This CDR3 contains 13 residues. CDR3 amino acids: CSVVSPTNTEAFF. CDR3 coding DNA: TGCAGCGTTGTATCGCCCACTAACACTGAAGCTTTCTTT.

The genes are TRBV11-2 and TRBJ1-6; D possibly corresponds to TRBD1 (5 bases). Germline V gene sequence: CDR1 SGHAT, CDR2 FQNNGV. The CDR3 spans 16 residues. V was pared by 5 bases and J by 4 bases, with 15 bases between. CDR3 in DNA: TGTGCCAGCAGCCACCCGGGGGAGGGTTATAATTCACCCCTCCACTTT. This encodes CASSHPGEGYNSPLHF.

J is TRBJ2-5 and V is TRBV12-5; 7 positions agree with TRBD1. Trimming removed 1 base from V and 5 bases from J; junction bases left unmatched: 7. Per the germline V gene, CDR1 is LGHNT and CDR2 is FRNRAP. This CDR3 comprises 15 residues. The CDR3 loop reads CASGLGQGPQETQYF. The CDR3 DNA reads TGTGCTAGTGGTTTGGGACAGGGTCCCCAGGAGACCCAGTACTTC. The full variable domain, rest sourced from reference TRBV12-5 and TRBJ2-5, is DARVTQTPRHKVTEMGQEVTMRCQPILGHNTVFWYRQTMMQGLELLAYFRNRAPLDDSGMPKDRFSAEMPDATLATLKIQPSEPRDSAVYFCASGLGQGPQETQYFGPGTRLLVL.

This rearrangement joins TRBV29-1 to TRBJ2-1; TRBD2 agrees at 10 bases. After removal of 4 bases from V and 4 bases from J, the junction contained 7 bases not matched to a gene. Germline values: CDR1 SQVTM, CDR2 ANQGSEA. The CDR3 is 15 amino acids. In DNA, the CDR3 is TGCAGCGTTGTAAGCGGGAGGGCCTCATACAATGAGCAGTTCTTC. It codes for CSVVSGRASYNEQFF.

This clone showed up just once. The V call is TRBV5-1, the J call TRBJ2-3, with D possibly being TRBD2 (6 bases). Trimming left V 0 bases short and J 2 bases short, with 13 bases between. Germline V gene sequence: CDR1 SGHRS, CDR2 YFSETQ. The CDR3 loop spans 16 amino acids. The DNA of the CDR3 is TGCGCCAGCAGCTTGGCGTCTAGCGTGCACACAGATACGCAGTATTTT. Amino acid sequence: CASSLASSVHTDTQYF.

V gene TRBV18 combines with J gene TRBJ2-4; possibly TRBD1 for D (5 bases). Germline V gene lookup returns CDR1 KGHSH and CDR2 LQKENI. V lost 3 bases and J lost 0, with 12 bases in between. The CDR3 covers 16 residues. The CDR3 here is CASSPLMGLAKNIQYF. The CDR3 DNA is TGTGCCAGCTCACCCCTCATGGGGCTAGCCAAAAACATTCAGTACTTC.